These 27 T cell receptor beta chains originate from one sample sequenced in a study of blood T cell repertoires in COVID-19. Measured with immunoSEQ multiplex PCR; TCRdb has only the in-frame clones, and not every one. The profile covers about 270,000 clones, with about 87% appearing a single time and about 4% taken by the ten largest. The sequencing sample was made of PBMCs or T cells enriched from blood (not recorded which). The receptors were sampled from a woman aged 25 to 45 with acute COVID-19.

J is TRBJ2-5 and V is TRBV2; D is ambiguous. The CDR3 spans 12 residues. In germline, CDR1 is SNHLY, CDR2 FYNNEI. Between the trimmed V and J ends, which lost 7 bases and 4 bases, there was a span of 10 bases. The CDR3 loop is CASKIDTETQYF. The CDR3, as DNA: TGTGCCAGCAAAATCGACACAGAGACCCAGTACTTC.

The chain is built from TRBV4-2 and TRBJ2-1, with 7 bases identical to TRBD1. Germline V gene lookup returns CDR1 LGHNA and CDR2 YNFKEQ. The V and J ends lost 0 bases and 4 bases, in that order; junction bases with no gene match: 12. The CDR3 spans 18 residues. In DNA, the CDR3 is TGTGCCAGCAGCCAAGATCCGCTCCTCGGGACAGAGTACAATGAGCAGTTCTTC. Amino acid sequence: CASSQDPLLGTEYNEQFF.

V and J are TRBV5-4 and TRBJ2-5; 12 bases match TRBD2. The trim removed 4 bases at V and 5 bases at J, leaving 21 bases unmatched. The germline V gene encodes CDR1 SGHNT and CDR2 YYREEE (reference sequence). CDR3 size: 20 residues. The CDR3: CASSLGQAWASGRAGETQYF. Written as DNA, the CDR3 is TGTGCCAGCAGCCTGGGACAGGCTTGGGCTAGCGGGAGGGCCGGGGAGACCCAGTACTTC.

The V gene is TRBV27, the J gene TRBJ2-7; the match to TRBD1 covers 11 bases. Germline V gene data show CDR1 as MNHEY and CDR2 as SMNVEV (reference sequence). The V segment lost 5 bases and the J segment 2 bases; nucleotides outside the gene matches: 14. The CDR3 is made up of 18 amino acids. CDR3 nucleotides: TGTGCCAGCAGTACACATTACGCACCGGGACAGGGGGCCTACGAGCAGTACTTC. It yields the protein CASSTHYAPGQGAYEQYF.

The rearrangement uses TRBV20-1 and TRBJ2-1; a possible D gene is TRBD2 (5 bases). The CDR3 is 13 residues long. V dropped 3 bases and J dropped 6 bases, with 12 bases sitting between them. The V gene's germline CDR1 is DFQATT and CDR2 SNEGSKA (reference sequence). The CDR3 nucleotides read TGCAGTGCTAGTATACTAGAAAGCAATGAGCAGTTCTTC. Its protein is CSASILESNEQFF.

The genes are TRBV7-8 and TRBJ1-5; TRBD1 might be the D (5 bases). The V end lost 5 bases, the J end lost 1 base, and 24 bases lay between the germline ends. Germline CDR1 SGHVS, CDR2 FQNEAQ. This CDR3 region has 19 residues. The DNA for the CDR3 is TGTGCCAGCAGCGCTACGGGCAGGGTGGGGATTACAAGCAATCAGCCCCAGCATTTT. Its translation is CASSATGRVGITSNQPQHF.

This chain links TRBV4-1 with TRBJ1-2, with D perhaps matching TRBD1 (6 bases). The V gene's germline CDR1 is MGHRA and CDR2 YSYEKL. V was clipped by 3 bases and J by 4 bases, with 12 bases between them. The CDR3 contains 14 residues. The CDR3 loop is CASSQLVDSYGYTF. The CDR3, as DNA: TGCGCCAGCAGCCAGCTAGTGGACAGCTATGGCTACACCTTC.

Regarding this clone: The junction departs from the called germline gene at one end, perhaps through a read error. The CDR3 loop reads CATSETGGSSNEQFF. CDR3 nucleotides: TGTGCCACCAGCGAGACAGGGGGCTCCTCCAATGAGCAGTTCTTC. The V and J genes are TRBV24-1 and TRBJ2-1, with 10 bases identical to TRBD1. CDR3 length: 15 residues. Germline lookup yields CDR1 KGHDR and CDR2 SFDVKD.

The CDR3 here is CASSVDGGTGQPQHF. The CDR3 bases are TGTGCCAGCAGCGTAGATGGGGGCACGGGTCAGCCCCAGCATTTT. The rearrangement joins TRBV9 to TRBJ1-5; tentative D call: TRBD1 (6 bases). Germline V lookup: CDR1 SGDLS, CDR2 YYNGEE. The CDR3 totals 15 residues. Trimming stripped 0 bases from V and 6 bases from J, with 13 bases between. Filled out from reference TRBV9 and TRBJ1-5, the complete variable domain reads DSGVTQTPKHLITATGQRVTLRCSPRSGDLSVYWYQQSLDQGLQFLIQYYNGEERAKGNILERFSAQQFPDLHSELNLSSLELGDSALYFCASSVDGGTGQPQHFGDGTRLSIL.

V gene TRBV19 combines with J gene TRBJ2-2; no clear D gene. V shed 3 bases and J shed 6 bases, with 5 bases lying between them. Germline V gene lookup returns CDR1 LNHDA and CDR2 SQIVND (reference sequence). This CDR3 is 12 amino acids long. The CDR3 spells CASSIPPGELFF. The DNA for the CDR3 is TGTGCCAGTAGTATCCCTCCCGGGGAGCTGTTTTTT.

This sequence joins TRBV29-1 and TRBJ2-5, with D hard to call. With 2 bases removed from V and 0 bases from J, the gap between germline ends came to 22 bases. CDR1 is SQVTM, CDR2 ANQGSEA, per germline. CDR3 size: 18 residues. This chain's CDR3 is CSVEIPLLLALYQETQYF. CDR3 coding DNA: TGCAGCGTTGAAATCCCACTTTTGTTAGCTTTGTACCAAGAGACCCAGTACTTC.

The chain is built from TRBV28 and TRBJ2-1; weak D call: TRBD1 (6 bases). The CDR3 has 14 residues. Trimming removed 2 bases from V and 6 bases from J, with 11 bases in between. Germline lookup yields CDR1 MDHEN and CDR2 SYDVKM. In nucleotides, the CDR3 is TGTGCCAGCAGTTTAACAGGGCGGGCCAATGAGCAGTTCTTC. Residues: CASSLTGRANEQFF.

The CDR3 DNA sequence: TGTGCCACCAGTGATTTGGGCAGGGACTCCTACAATGAGCAGTTCTTC. It codes for CATSDLGRDSYNEQFF. The chain has TRBV24-1 and TRBJ2-1, with D possibly TRBD1 on 5 matching bases. This CDR3 has 16 residues. The germline V and J ends were trimmed by 0 bases and 0 bases, with 8 bases remaining between them. Per germline, CDR1 KGHDR and CDR2 SFDVKD.

The rearrangement links TRBV20-1 to TRBJ2-7; TRBD1 aligns across 7 bases. The CDR3 has 15 amino acids. Germline values: CDR1 DFQATT, CDR2 SNEGSKA (reference sequence). J gave up 2 bases and V 3 bases, and 10 bases lay outside the gene matches. CDR3 coding DNA: TGCAGTGCTAGTATGGCCGGGACAGATGCCTACGAGCAGTACTTC. Encoded protein: CSASMAGTDAYEQYF.

The chain employs TRBV5-1 and TRBJ2-5; possibly TRBD2 for D (6 bases). There are 14 residues in the CDR3. Trimming left V 1 base short and J 3 bases short, with 10 bases between. The germline V gene has CDR1 SGHRS and CDR2 YFSETQ. The CDR3, as DNA: TGCGCCAGCAGCTTGCTTACGGGAGAAGAGACCCAGTACTTC. Its protein product is CASSLLTGEETQYF.

V is TRBV7-9 and J is TRBJ2-5; 10 nucleotides align to TRBD2. CDR1 is SEHNR and CDR2 is FQNEAQ in the germline V gene (reference sequence). With V trimmed by 7 bases and J by 5 bases, 16 bases remained unmatched. The CDR3 has 17 amino acids. CDR3 region: CASNFTSASGSGETQYF. CDR3 coding DNA: TGTGCCAGCAACTTCACCAGTGCTAGCGGGAGTGGTGAGACCCAGTACTTC.

This clone was counted at least ten times. This rearrangement joins TRBV6-4 to TRBJ2-2, with TRBD2 matching over 8 bases. Germline V lookup: CDR1 MRHNA, CDR2 SNTAGT. V lost 5 bases and J lost 3; bases outside the gene matches: 2. The CDR3 loop spans 14 amino acids. The CDR3 region is CASSREGDTGELFF. The DNA for the CDR3 is TGTGCCAGCAGTCGGGAGGGCGACACCGGGGAGCTGTTTTTT.

The chain carries TRBV23-1 and TRBJ2-7; the match to TRBD1 covers 7 bases. TRBV23-1 is given ORF status, its function remaining uncertain. V lost 0 bases and J lost 3; bases outside the gene matches: 8. CDR3 size: 16 residues. This CDR3 is CASSQSSGTANYEQYF. The CDR3 DNA is TGCGCCAGCAGTCAATCGTCCGGGACAGCAAACTACGAGCAGTACTTC.

This rearrangement joins TRBV20-1 to TRBJ2-2; no firm D call. CDR3 length: 11 amino acids. The germline V gene encodes CDR1 DFQATT and CDR2 SNEGSKA (reference sequence). V gave up 6 bases and J gave up 5 bases, with 7 bases separating them. The CDR3 DNA sequence: TGCAGTGCGCCCTATACCGGGGAGCTGTTTTTT. It yields the protein CSAPYTGELFF.

The chain employs TRBV6-5 and TRBJ2-2; D gene ambiguous. The CDR3 contains 13 residues. Germline loops: CDR1 MNHEY, CDR2 SVGAGI. Trimming left V 2 bases short and J 7 bases short, with 8 bases between. DNA of the CDR3: TGTGCCAGCAGTTACCCCGCAGGCGGGGAGCTGTTTTTT. This gives the protein CASSYPAGGELFF.

This chain uses TRBV20-1 with TRBJ1-2, with a tentative D call TRBD1 (6 bases). V lost 4 bases and J lost 5, with 11 bases in between. This CDR3 region has 12 residues. Germline V gives CDR1 DFQATT, CDR2 SNEGSKA (reference sequence). The CDR3 spells CSATETGYGYTF. The CDR3 DNA reads TGCAGTGCTACTGAGACAGGTTATGGCTACACCTTC.

Details on this clone: A junction end diverges from the germline sequence, so it may reflect a read error. Other DNA sequences from this sample encode an identical CDR3 as well. The chain employs TRBV5-1 and TRBJ2-1; tentatively, D is TRBD1 (6 bases). The germline V gene has CDR1 SGHRS and CDR2 YFSETQ. CDR3 length: 16 residues. This CDR3 is CASSLEQAGVYNEQFF. As DNA, the CDR3 is TGCGCCAGCAGCTTGGAACAGGCAGGGGTATACAATGAACAGTTCTTC.

The V and J genes are TRBV7-6 and TRBJ2-1; 11 nucleotides agree with TRBD2. The CDR3 spans 18 residues. V lost 4 bases and J lost 4; bases outside the gene matches: 12. Germline V gene sequence: CDR1 SGHVS, CDR2 FNYEAQ. In nucleotides, the CDR3 is TGTGCCAGCAGCTCGTCATTAGCGGGAGGGCCGAGGTACAATGAGCAGTTCTTC. This translates into CASSSSLAGGPRYNEQFF.

The chain joins TRBV10-3 to TRBJ2-7; 10 bases are a match to TRBD1. Unmatched junction bases numbered 9, after V lost 2 bases and J lost 5 bases. Germline-derived CDR1 and CDR2 are ENHRY and SYGVKD. CDR3 size: 16 residues. This CDR3 is CAISEVGRDRGDEQYF. The CDR3 region has the DNA TGTGCCATCAGTGAGGTGGGACGGGACAGGGGCGACGAGCAGTACTTC.

As concerns this clone: A junction boundary mismatches the germline segment, possibly from a read error. The chain combines TRBV7-7 with TRBJ2-3; TRBD2 matches 11 bases. This CDR3 contains 16 residues. CDR1 is SSHAT, CDR2 FNYEAQ, per germline (reference sequence). The CDR3 DNA reads TGTGCTAGCAGCCGGGGACTAGCGGTTGACACAGATACGCAGTATTTT. The encoded protein is CASSRGLAVDTDTQYF.

This clone has only one observation. This chain connects TRBV7-7 to TRBJ2-7; D may be TRBD1 (6 bases). Germline V CDR1 and CDR2: SSHAT, FNYEAQ (reference sequence). V was clipped by 5 bases and J by 4 bases, with 30 bases between them. The CDR3 covers 19 residues. The CDR3 region is CASSPPPRGPPGITYEQYF. The CDR3 region has the DNA TGTGCCAGCAGCCCGCCCCCCAGGGGTCCCCCTGGGATCACTTACGAGCAGTACTTC.

This clone has only one observation. The genes are TRBV5-1 and TRBJ2-2; D possibly corresponds to TRBD2 (6 bases). Trimming stripped 4 bases from V and 4 bases from J, with 14 bases between. Germline CDR1 SGHRS, CDR2 YFSETQ. The CDR3 covers 15 residues. This chain's CDR3 is CASSPGLTTTGELFF. CDR3 DNA sequence: TGCGCCAGCAGCCCGGGACTCACAACCACCGGGGAGCTGTTTTTT. Full variable domain (missing parts from reference TRBV5-1 and TRBJ2-2): KAGVTQTPRYLIKTRGQQVTLSCSPISGHRSVSWYQQTPGQGLQFLFEYFSETQRNKGNFPGRFSGRQFSNSRSEMNVSTLELGDSALYLCASSPGLTTTGELFFGEGSRLTVL.